The TCR beta chain described here comes from a study of T cells in Graves' hyperthyroidism and ophthalmopathy. The study's findings and limits: Ophthalmopathy prediction by the model preceded onset by a median about 6 months. Patients with ophthalmopathy were separated from those with stable hyperthyroidism by a 13 V-J model.

This clonotype occurred a few times. The antigen is unknown. Researchers took RNA transcripts and amplified the TCR beta CDR3 regions from them. First-round RT-PCR with HTBI primers amplified the TCR CDR3 region. TCRdb reprocessed the multiplex PCR reads via MiXCR and lists one record per CDR3 protein. The top ten hold around 31% of the sample, which has around 700,000 distinct CDR3 sequences, 35% seen once. CDR1 is SGHTA and CDR2 is FQGNSA in the germline V gene. The V end lost 4 bases, the J end lost 2 bases, and 20 bases lay between the germline ends. This CDR3 contains 17 residues. No ophthalmopathy progression within 18 months constituted stable Graves' hyperthyroidism. Isolation of PBMCs was performed on about 10 ml fresh peripheral blood.

Material for sequencing was blood. The genes are TRBV7-2 and TRBJ2-5; D may be TRBD1 or TRBD2 (5 bases each). This clonotype was obtained from a woman between 35 and 50 years old with Graves' hyperthyroidism. This CDR3 reads CASSWDGVGLPQETQYF. Written as DNA, the CDR3 is TGTGCCAGCAGCTGGGACGGGGTGGGGTTACCTCAAGAGACCCAGTACTTC.